This TCR beta chain was identified during a study of post-analysis software for immune sequencing data. Study at large: Relapsing-remitting, secondary progressive and progressive-relapsing courses of multiple sclerosis were included. Study-wide results and caveats: Same-batch preparations were strongly co-clustered by F measure. The study found TRBV5-6, TRBV5-1 and TRBV20-1 among five or six TRBV segments more frequent in patients than controls. Among multiple sclerosis patients, normalized Chao1 diversity was significantly below that of controls.

Germline V gene sequence: CDR1 SQVTM, CDR2 ANQGSEA. This CDR3 spans 13 amino acids. V lost 7 bases to trimming and J lost 0 bases; unmatched junction nucleotides: 6. For this clonotype: Its specificity is not known.

Presence of unique molecular identifiers characterized the TCR beta cDNA libraries. About half a million cDNA molecules were recovered from an input of about 1 to 10 million T cells. Using its own MiXCR run on the PCR reads, TCRdb lists one record per CDR3 protein. The sample shows about 770,000 distinct CDR3 sequences, about half of them seen only once. This TCR derives from a girl aged 5-17 years with multiple sclerosis. The sequenced material came from blood. The chain recombines TRBV29-1 with TRBJ2-7; 7 positions agree with TRBD2. This CDR3 reads CSAGEGPSYEQYF. The DNA for the CDR3 is TGCAGCGCTGGGGAGGGGCCCTCCTACGAGCAGTACTTC.